Shown below are 19 T cell receptor beta chains from a single sample sequenced in a study of PD-L1 blockade in urothelial cancer. Data came from immunoSEQ multiplex PCR; TCRdb stores just in-frame clones and leaves some out. Here the sample spans 71,000 or so clones, approximately 91% being singletons. Sample: PBMCs, taken around atezolizumab (anti-PD-L1) treatment. The receptors were gathered from a man aged 55 to 70 with urothelial cancer.

This clone appeared many times. This chain links TRBV7-6 with TRBJ1-2; D perhaps matches TRBD1 (6 bases). Germline CDR1 and CDR2: SGHVS and FNYEAQ. Trimming removed 0 bases from V and 6 bases from J, with 8 bases in between. This CDR3 contains 13 residues. The CDR3 DNA follows: TGTGCCAGCAGCTTAGCACAGGGTGATGGCTACACCTTC. This sequence encodes CASSLAQGDGYTF.

This clone was seen once. The chain couples TRBV28 to TRBJ2-1, with 9 nucleotides matching TRBD2. This CDR3 region has 16 residues. Germline V gene data show CDR1 as MDHEN and CDR2 as SYDVKM. Trimming at V came to 2 bases and at J to 5 bases, leaving 7 bases not matched to a gene. CDR3 nucleotide sequence: TGTGCCAGCAGTTTAAGTAGCGGGAGTTTCAACAATGAGCAGTTCTTC. Its protein is CASSLSSGSFNNEQFF.

This chain connects TRBV10-3 to TRBJ2-5; 9 nucleotides match TRBD1. The J segment lost 0 bases and the V segment lost 6 bases, leaving 2 bases of the junction unmatched. Per the germline V gene, CDR1 is ENHRY and CDR2 is SYGVKD. This CDR3 spans 14 amino acids. The CDR3 loop is CAIRDRGDQETQYF. Here the CDR3 DNA reads TGTGCCATCAGGGACAGGGGTGACCAAGAGACCCAGTACTTC.

This clone was counted only a few times. The chain combines TRBV6-1 with TRBJ1-4; D is ambiguous. There are 14 residues in the CDR3. The germline CDR1 and CDR2 sequences are MNHNS and SASEGT. V lost 1 base, J lost 4 bases, and 7 bases lay in between. CDR3 loop: CASSEGRGNEKLFF. The CDR3 DNA is TGTGCCAGCAGTGAAGGACGGGGTAATGAAAAACTGTTTTTT.

J is TRBJ1-1 and V is TRBV29-1; D is ambiguous. Trimming cost V 4 bases and J 5 bases, with 14 bases left between them. Germline V lookup: CDR1 SQVTM, CDR2 ANQGSEA. The length of the CDR3 is 13 residues. CDR3 nucleotides: TGCAGCGTTGTTTTGCAACCTAGGACTGAAGCTTTCTTT. It translates to CSVVLQPRTEAFF.

V gene TRBV19 combines with J gene TRBJ1-2; 8 positions agree with TRBD1. CDR3 size: 11 residues. Germline V gene data show CDR1 as LNHDA and CDR2 as SQIVND (reference sequence). V lost 8 bases, J lost 12 bases, and 8 bases stayed unmatched. The CDR3 DNA reads TGTGCCAGTGCGATGACAGGGGTCCACACCTTC. Translating it yields CASAMTGVHTF.

In this sample, this clone turned up once. The gene calls are TRBV7-8 and TRBJ1-6; D uncertain. The CDR3 has 15 residues. Germline V gene lookup returns CDR1 SGHVS and CDR2 FQNEAQ. Trimming cost V 1 base and J 6 bases, with 10 bases left between them. Here the CDR3 DNA reads TGTGCCAGCAGCTTAGAGTTCCAGGCTAATTCACCCCTCCACTTT. Its protein product is CASSLEFQANSPLHF.

This chain joins TRBV7-2 and TRBJ1-1; D is uncertain. CDR1 and CDR2 (germline): SGHTA, FQGNSA. The V gene lost 1 base and the J gene lost 4 bases, with 7 bases spanning the gap. This CDR3 contains 13 residues. CDR3 in DNA: TGTGCCAGCAGCTTAGTGACGGGCACTGAAGCTTTCTTT. It yields the protein CASSLVTGTEAFF.

The rearrangement uses TRBV6-5 and TRBJ2-1; 12 bases are shared with TRBD2. The CDR3 has 15 amino acids. The V segment lost 6 bases and the J segment 6 bases; nucleotides outside the gene matches: 6. Germline values: CDR1 MNHEY, CDR2 SVGAGI. Written as DNA, the CDR3 is TGTGCCAGCAGCGACGGGGGACTAGCGGGCAATGAGCAGTTCTTC. Its protein product is CASSDGGLAGNEQFF.

The V and J genes are TRBV7-6 and TRBJ1-6, with a weak D call TRBD1 (6 bases). The V end lost 4 bases, the J end lost 10 bases, and 14 bases lay between the germline ends. Per the germline V gene, CDR1 is SGHVS and CDR2 is FNYEAQ. The CDR3 runs to 14 residues. The CDR3 protein is CASSSSGEGSPLHF. CDR3 bases: TGTGCCAGCAGCTCCTCAGGGGAGGGGTCACCCCTCCACTTT.

This chain joins TRBV28 and TRBJ1-3; no reliable D call. This CDR3 is 13 amino acids long. The germline V gene encodes CDR1 MDHEN and CDR2 SYDVKM. Trimming removed 7 bases at V and 0 bases at J, with 7 bases between. CDR3 nucleotide sequence: TGTGCCAGCATGCGTGGCTCTGGAAACACCATATATTTT. Translation gives CASMRGSGNTIYF.

V is TRBV2 and J is TRBJ1-1; D not resolved. V dropped 4 bases and J dropped 1 base, with 13 bases sitting between them. Germline V gene lookup returns CDR1 SNHLY and CDR2 FYNNEI. The CDR3 has 15 amino acids. CDR3 loop: CASSGPGSQNTEAFF. CDR3 DNA: TGTGCCAGCAGTGGCCCGGGATCACAGAACACTGAAGCTTTCTTT.

CDR3 bases: TGTGCCAGCAGCTTAGCAGGGACAGGGTGGCGTGAGCAGTTCTTC. Its protein product is CASSLAGTGWREQFF. J is TRBJ2-1 and V is TRBV11-1; 9 bases agree with TRBD1. CDR1 is SGHAT, CDR2 FQDESV, per germline (reference sequence). With V trimmed by 0 bases and J by 9 bases, 6 bases remained unmatched. The length of the CDR3 is 15 residues.

This clone was picked up one time. This chain uses TRBV6-5 with TRBJ1-6; D might be TRBD1 (5 bases). The CDR3 is made up of 16 amino acids. CDR1 is MNHEY, CDR2 SVGAGI, per germline. Trimming left V 3 bases short and J 2 bases short, with 11 bases between. The CDR3 region has the DNA TGTGCCAGCAGTTATCGACAGACGGCCTATAATTCACCCCTCCACTTT. This codes for CASSYRQTAYNSPLHF.

CDR3 loop: CASSLRNTGELFF. As DNA, the CDR3 is TGTGCCAGCAGTTTACGGAACACCGGGGAGCTGTTTTTT. This chain links TRBV27 with TRBJ2-2; D ambiguous. The length of the CDR3 is 13 residues. From germline, CDR1 is MNHEY and CDR2 SMNVEV (reference sequence). Trimming cost V 2 bases and J 1 base, with 2 bases left between them.

The chain has TRBV5-6 and TRBJ1-1, with D unresolved. The CDR3 extends over 15 amino acids. With 1 base removed from V and 5 bases from J, the gap between germline ends came to 15 bases. Germline loops: CDR1 SGHDT, CDR2 YYEEEE. DNA of the CDR3: TGTGCCAGCAGCTTGAGGGCGTGGGGAGGGACTGAAGCTTTCTTT. It encodes CASSLRAWGGTEAFF.

V usage is TRBV7-6 and J usage is TRBJ2-2; 7 bases agree with TRBD2. Germline V gene sequence: CDR1 SGHVS, CDR2 FNYEAQ. CDR3 size: 16 residues. V shed 4 bases and J 4 bases; nucleotides not matched to a gene: 9. This chain's CDR3 is CASSYSTSRVTGELFF. As DNA, the CDR3 is TGTGCCAGCAGCTACTCGACTAGCCGCGTCACCGGGGAGCTGTTTTTT.

This chain connects TRBV7-6 to TRBJ1-4; 7 nucleotides match TRBD1. From germline, CDR1 is SGHVS and CDR2 FNYEAQ. CDR3 length equals 14 residues. The V gene end was trimmed by 6 bases and the J gene end by 8 bases; junction bases not matched to a gene: 9. CDR3 residues: CASSETGTGEKLFF. As DNA, the CDR3 is TGTGCCAGCAGTGAGACAGGGACTGGGGAAAAACTGTTTTTT.

This chain joins TRBV28 and TRBJ2-3; D call uncertain. Trimming took 6 bases from V and 6 from J, leaving 7 bases between them. CDR1 is MDHEN, CDR2 SYDVKM, per germline. This CDR3 has 11 amino acids. CDR3 nucleotides: TGTGCCAGCAGCCCACTTGATACGCAGTATTTT. Protein: CASSPLDTQYF.